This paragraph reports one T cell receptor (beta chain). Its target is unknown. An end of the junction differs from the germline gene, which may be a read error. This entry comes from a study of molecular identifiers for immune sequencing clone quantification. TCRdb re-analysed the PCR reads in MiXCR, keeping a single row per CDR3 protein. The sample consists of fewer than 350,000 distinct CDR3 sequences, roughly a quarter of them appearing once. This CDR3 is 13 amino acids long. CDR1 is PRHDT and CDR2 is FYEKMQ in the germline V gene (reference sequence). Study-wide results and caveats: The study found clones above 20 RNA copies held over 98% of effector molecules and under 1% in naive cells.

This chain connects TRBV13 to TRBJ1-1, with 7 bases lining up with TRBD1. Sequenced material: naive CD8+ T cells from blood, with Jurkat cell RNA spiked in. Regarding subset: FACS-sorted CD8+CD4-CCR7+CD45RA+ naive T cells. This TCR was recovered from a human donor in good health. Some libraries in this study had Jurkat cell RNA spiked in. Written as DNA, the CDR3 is TGTACCAGCAGCTCGGGACAGACCTATCGGGCTTTCTTT. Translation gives CTSSSGQTYRAFF.